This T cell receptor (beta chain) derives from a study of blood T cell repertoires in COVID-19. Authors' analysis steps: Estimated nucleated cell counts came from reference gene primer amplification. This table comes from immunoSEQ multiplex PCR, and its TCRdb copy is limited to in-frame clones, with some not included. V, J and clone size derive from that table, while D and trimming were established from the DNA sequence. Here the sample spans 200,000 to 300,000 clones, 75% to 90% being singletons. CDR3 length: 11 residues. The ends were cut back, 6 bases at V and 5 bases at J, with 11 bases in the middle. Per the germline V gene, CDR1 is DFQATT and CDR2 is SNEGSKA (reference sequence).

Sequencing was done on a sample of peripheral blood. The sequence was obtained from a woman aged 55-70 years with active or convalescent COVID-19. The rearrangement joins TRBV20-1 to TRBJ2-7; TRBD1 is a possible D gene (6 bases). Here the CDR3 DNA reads TGCAGTGCCGAAAAGGGGGACGAGCAGTACTTC. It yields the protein CSAEKGDEQYF.